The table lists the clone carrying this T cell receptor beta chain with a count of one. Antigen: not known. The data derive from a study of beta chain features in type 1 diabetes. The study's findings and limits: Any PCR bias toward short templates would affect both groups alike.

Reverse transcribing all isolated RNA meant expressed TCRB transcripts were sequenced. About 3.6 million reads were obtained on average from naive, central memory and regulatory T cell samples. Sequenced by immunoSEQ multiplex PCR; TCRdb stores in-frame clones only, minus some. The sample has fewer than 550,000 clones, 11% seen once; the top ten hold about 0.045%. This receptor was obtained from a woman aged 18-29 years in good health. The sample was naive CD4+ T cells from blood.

In DNA, the CDR3 is TGTGCCAGCAGCGCAGGGGGTTGGGAGACCCAGTACTTC. Translating it yields CASSAGGWETQYF. This chain uses TRBV9 with TRBJ2-5; 7 bases agree with TRBD1. V was pared by 3 bases and J by 5 bases, with 4 bases of the junction left unmatched. Per germline, CDR1 SGDLS and CDR2 YYNGEE. This CDR3 comprises 13 residues.